This T cell receptor beta chain was captured in a study of Ad26.COV2.S vaccination and SARS-CoV-2 variants. Unmatched junction bases numbered 14, after V lost 11 bases and J lost 3 bases. The CDR3 contains 15 residues. Germline CDR1 reads ENHRY; CDR2 reads SYGVKD. As for treatment: around 19 received Ad26.COV2.S at low or high dose, single or two shots; 5 received placebo; per-sample allocation not given. On day 63 after the first injection, vaccine and placebo recipients gave samples. Produced via immunoSEQ multiplex PCR; TCRdb's table is partial and in-frame only. Of around 380,000 clones in the sample, roughly nine tenths were seen once.

This chain uses TRBV10-3 with TRBJ2-7; TRBD1 agrees at 9 bases. Sequences were derived from peripheral blood, sampled in a trial of Ad26.COV2.S vaccine versus placebo. This clonotype was sampled from a person aged 18-65 years who received the Ad26.COV2.S COVID-19 vaccine or a placebo. The CDR3 sequence is CASRTGAAPNYEQYF. The CDR3, as DNA: TGTGCCTCCAGGACAGGGGCCGCTCCCAACTACGAGCAGTACTTC.